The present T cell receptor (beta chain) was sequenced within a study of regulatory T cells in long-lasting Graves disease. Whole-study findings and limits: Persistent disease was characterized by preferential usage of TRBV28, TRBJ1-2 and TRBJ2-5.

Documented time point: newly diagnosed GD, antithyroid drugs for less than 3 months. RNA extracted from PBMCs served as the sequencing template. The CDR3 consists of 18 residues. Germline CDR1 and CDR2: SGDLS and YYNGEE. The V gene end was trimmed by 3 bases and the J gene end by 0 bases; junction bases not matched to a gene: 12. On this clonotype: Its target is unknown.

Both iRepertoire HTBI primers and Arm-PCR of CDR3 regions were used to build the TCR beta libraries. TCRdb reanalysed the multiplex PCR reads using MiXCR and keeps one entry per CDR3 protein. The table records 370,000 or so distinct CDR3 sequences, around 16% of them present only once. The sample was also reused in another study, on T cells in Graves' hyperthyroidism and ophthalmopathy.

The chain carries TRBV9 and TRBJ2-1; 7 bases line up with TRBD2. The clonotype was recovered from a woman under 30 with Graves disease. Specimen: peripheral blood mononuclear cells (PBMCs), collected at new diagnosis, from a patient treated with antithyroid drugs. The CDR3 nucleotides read TGTGCCAGCAGCGCCCAACATAAGGCTAGCGGCTCCTACAATGAGCAGTTCTTC. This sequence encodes CASSAQHKASGSYNEQFF.